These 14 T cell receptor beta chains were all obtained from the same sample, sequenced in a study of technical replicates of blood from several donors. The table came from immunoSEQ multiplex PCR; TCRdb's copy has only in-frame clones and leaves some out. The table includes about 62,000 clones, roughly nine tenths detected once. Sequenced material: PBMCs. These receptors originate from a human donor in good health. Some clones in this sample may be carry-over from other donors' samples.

The CDR3 DNA sequence: TGCAGCGTTGTACAGGGGGGGACTGAAGCTTTCTTT. It is translated as CSVVQGGTEAFF. The gene calls are TRBV29-1 and TRBJ1-1; 8 bases match TRBD1. Germline V gene lookup returns CDR1 SQVTM and CDR2 ANQGSEA. Trimming cost V 4 bases and J 5 bases; bases outside gene matches: 3. The CDR3 is 12 amino acids.

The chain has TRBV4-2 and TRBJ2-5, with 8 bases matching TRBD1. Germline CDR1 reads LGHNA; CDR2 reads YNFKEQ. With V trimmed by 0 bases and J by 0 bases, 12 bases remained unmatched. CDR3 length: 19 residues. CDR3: CASSQEAGTGVSYQETQYF. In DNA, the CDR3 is TGTGCCAGCAGCCAAGAGGCCGGGACAGGCGTTTCCTACCAAGAGACCCAGTACTTC.

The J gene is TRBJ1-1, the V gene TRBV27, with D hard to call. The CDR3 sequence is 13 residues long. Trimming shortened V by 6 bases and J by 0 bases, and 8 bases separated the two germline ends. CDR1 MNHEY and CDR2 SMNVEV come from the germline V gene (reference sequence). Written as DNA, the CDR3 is TGTGCCAGCAGACGTCAGTTGAACACTGAAGCTTTCTTT. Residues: CASRRQLNTEAFF.

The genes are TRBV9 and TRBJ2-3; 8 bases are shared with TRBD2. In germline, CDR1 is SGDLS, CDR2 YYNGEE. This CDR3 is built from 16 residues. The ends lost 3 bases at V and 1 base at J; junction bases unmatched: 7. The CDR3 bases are TGTGCCAGCAGCGCCGGGGGGGGCTCGCGCACAGATACGCAGTATTTT. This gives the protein CASSAGGGSRTDTQYF.

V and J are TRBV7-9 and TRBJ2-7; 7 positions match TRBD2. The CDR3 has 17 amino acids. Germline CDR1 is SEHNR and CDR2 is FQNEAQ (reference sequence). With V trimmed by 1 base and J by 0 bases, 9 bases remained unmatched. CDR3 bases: TGTGCCAGCAGCTTAGGTGGGTGGCGGGGGAGCTCCTACGAGCAGTACTTC. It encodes CASSLGGWRGSSYEQYF.

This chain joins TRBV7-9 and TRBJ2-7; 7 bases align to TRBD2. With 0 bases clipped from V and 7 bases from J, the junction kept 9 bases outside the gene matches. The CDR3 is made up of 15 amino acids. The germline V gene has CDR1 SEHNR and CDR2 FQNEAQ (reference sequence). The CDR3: CASSLALGGSGEQYF. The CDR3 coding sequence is TGTGCCAGCAGCTTAGCGCTGGGGGGGTCGGGGGAGCAGTACTTC. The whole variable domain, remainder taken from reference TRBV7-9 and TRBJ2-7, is DTGVSQNPRHKITKRGQNVTFRCDPISEHNRLYWYRQTLGQGPEFLTYFQNEAQLEKSRLLSDRFSAERPKGSFSTLEIQRTEQGDSAMYLCASSLALGGSGEQYFGPGTRLTVT.

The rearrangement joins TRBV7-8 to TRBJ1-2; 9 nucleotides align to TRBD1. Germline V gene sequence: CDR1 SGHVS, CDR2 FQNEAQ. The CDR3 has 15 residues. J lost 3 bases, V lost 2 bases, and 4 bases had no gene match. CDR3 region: CASSLRRDRDYGYTF. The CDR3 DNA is TGTGCCAGCAGCTTACGAAGGGACAGGGACTATGGCTACACCTTC.

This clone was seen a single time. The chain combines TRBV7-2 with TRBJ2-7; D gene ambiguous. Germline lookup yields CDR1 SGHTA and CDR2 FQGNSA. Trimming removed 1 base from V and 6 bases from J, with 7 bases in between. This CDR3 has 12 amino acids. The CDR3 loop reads CASSLGPPEQYF. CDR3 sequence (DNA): TGTGCCAGCAGCTTAGGGCCCCCCGAGCAGTACTTC. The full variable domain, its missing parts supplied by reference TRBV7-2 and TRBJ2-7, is GAGVSQSPSNKVTEKGKDVELRCDPISGHTALYWYRQSLGQGLEFLIYFQGNSAPDKSGLPSDRFSAERTGGSVSTLTIQRTQQEDSAVYLCASSLGPPEQYFGPGTRLTVT.

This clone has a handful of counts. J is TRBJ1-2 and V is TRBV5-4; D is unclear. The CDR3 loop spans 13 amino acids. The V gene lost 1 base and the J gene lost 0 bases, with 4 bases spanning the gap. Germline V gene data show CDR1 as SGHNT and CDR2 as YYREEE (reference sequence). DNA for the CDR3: TGTGCCAGCAGCTTGCGTGCTAACTATGGCTACACCTTC. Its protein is CASSLRANYGYTF.

CDR3 sequence: CASSLRTAGLLEAFF. In DNA form, the CDR3 reads TGTGCCAGCAGTTTGCGTACAGCGGGACTGCTTGAAGCTTTCTTT. V usage is TRBV28 and J usage is TRBJ1-1; D might be TRBD1 (5 bases). The germline CDR1 and CDR2 sequences are MDHEN and SYDVKM. Trimming left V 3 bases short and J 7 bases short, with 18 bases between. CDR3 length: 15 amino acids.

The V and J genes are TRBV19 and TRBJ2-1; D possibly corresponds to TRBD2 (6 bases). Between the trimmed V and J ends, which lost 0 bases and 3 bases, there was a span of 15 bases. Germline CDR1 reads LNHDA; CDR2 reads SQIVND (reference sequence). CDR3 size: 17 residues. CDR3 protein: CASSIDGSAGNYNEQFF. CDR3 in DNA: TGTGCCAGTAGTATAGATGGTTCCGCGGGGAACTACAATGAGCAGTTCTTC.

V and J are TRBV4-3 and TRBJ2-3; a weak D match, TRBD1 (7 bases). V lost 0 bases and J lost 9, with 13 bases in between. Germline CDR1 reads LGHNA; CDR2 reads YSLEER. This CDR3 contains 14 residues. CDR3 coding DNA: TGCGCCAGCAGCCAAGAGGAGGGGGCCGGGACGCAGTATTTT. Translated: CASSQEEGAGTQYF.

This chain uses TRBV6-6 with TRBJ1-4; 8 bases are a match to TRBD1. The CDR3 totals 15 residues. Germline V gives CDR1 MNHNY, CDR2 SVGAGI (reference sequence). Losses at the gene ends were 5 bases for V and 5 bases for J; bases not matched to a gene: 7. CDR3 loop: CASSKRTGMNEKLFF. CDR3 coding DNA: TGTGCCAGCAGTAAACGGACAGGGATGAATGAAAAACTGTTTTTT.

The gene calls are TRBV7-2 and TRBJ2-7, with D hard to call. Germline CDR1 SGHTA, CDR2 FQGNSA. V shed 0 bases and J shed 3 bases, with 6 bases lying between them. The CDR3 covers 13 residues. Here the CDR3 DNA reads TGTGCCAGCAGCTTAGCGCGGAGCTACGAGCAGTACTTC. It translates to CASSLARSYEQYF.